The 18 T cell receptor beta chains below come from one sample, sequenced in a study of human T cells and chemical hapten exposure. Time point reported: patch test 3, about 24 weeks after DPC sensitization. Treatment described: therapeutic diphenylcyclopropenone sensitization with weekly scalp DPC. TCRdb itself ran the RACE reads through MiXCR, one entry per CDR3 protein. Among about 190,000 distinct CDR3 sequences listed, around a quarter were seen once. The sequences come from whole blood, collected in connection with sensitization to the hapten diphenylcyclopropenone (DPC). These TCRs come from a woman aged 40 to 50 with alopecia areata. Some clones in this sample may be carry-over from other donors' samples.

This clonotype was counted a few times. CDR3 in amino acids: CASSPLPGQGSFF. CDR3 nucleotides: TGTGCCAGCAGCCCTCTACCGGGTCAGGGTTCGTTCTTC. The chain employs TRBV7-3 and TRBJ2-1; possible D gene TRBD1, 5 bases. The CDR3 has 13 residues. CDR1 and CDR2 from the germline V gene are SGHTA and FQGTGA. V was shortened by 5 bases and J by 15 bases, with 20 bases between the two germline ends.

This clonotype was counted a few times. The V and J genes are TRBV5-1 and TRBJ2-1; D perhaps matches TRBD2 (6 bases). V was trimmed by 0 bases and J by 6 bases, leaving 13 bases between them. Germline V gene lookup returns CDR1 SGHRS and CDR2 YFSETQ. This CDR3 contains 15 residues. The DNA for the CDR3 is TGCGCCAGCAGCTTGGGGGACTCCACCAGCAATGAGCAGTTCTTC. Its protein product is CASSLGDSTSNEQFF. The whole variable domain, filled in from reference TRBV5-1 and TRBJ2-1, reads KAGVTQTPRYLIKTRGQQVTLSCSPISGHRSVSWYQQTPGQGLQFLFEYFSETQRNKGNFPGRFSGRQFSNSRSEMNVSTLELGDSALYLCASSLGDSTSNEQFFGPGTRLTVL.

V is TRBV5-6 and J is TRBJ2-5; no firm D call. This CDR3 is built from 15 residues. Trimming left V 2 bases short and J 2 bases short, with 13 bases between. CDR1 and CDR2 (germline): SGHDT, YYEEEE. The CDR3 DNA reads TGTGCCAGCAGCTTAATCCGGGTCAATCAAGAGACCCAGTACTTC. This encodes CASSLIRVNQETQYF. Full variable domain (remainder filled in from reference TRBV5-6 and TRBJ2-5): DAGVTQSPTHLIKTRGQQVTLRCSPKSGHDTVSWYQQALGQGPQFIFQYYEEEERQRGNFPDRFSGHQFPNYSSELNVNALLLGDSALYLCASSLIRVNQETQYFGPGTRLLVL.

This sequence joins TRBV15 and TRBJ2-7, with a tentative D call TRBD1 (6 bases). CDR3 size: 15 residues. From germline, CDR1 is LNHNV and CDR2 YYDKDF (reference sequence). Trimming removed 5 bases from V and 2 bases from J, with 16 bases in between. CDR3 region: CATSFSGQPTYEQYF. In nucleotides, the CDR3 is TGTGCCACCAGCTTTTCCGGACAGCCAACCTACGAGCAGTACTTC.

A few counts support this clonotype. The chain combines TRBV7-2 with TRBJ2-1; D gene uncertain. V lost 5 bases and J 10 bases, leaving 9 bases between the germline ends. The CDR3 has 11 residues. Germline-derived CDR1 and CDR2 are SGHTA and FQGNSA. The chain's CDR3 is CASSRSTEQFF. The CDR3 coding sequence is TGTGCCAGCAGCAGGTCTACCGAGCAGTTCTTC.

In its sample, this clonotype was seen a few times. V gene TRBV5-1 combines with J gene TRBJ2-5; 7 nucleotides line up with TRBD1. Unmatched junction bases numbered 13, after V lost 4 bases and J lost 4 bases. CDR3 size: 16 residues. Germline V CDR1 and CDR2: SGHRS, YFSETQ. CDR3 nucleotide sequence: TGCGCCAGCAGCCCGATGACAGGGACGTTGGTAGAGACCCAGTACTTC. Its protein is CASSPMTGTLVETQYF.

CDR3 in DNA: TGCGCCAGCAGCCAAGACAGATTCTACGAGCAGTACTTC. This sequence encodes CASSQDRFYEQYF. The chain links TRBV4-1 to TRBJ2-7; D is unclear. Per the germline V gene, CDR1 is MGHRA and CDR2 is YSYEKL. This CDR3 spans 13 amino acids. With 0 bases removed from V and 3 bases from J, the gap between germline ends came to 6 bases.

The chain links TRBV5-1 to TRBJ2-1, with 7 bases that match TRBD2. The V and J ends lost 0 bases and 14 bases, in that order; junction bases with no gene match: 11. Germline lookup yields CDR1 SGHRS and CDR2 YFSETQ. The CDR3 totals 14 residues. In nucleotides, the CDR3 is TGCGCCAGCAGCTTGGTCCCCGCGGGAGAGAAGAAGTTCTTC. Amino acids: CASSLVPAGEKKFF.

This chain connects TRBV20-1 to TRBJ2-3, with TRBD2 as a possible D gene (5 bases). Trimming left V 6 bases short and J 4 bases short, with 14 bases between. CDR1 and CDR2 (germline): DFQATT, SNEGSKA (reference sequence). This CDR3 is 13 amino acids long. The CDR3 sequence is CSARTGFSDTQYF. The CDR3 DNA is TGCAGTGCGAGGACTGGTTTCTCAGATACGCAGTATTTT.

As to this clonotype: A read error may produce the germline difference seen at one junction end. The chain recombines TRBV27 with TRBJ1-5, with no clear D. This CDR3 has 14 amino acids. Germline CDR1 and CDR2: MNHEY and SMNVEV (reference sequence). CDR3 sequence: CANSLVSLNQPQHF. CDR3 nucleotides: TGTGCCAACAGTTTAGTCTCCTTGAATCAGCCCCAGCATTTT.

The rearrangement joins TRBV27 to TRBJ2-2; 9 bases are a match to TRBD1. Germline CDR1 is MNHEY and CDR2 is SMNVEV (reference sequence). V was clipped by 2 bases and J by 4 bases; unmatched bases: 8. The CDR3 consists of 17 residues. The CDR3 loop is CASSLRWDRVVTGELFF. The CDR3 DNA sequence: TGTGCCAGCAGTTTACGATGGGACAGGGTGGTCACCGGGGAGCTGTTTTTT.

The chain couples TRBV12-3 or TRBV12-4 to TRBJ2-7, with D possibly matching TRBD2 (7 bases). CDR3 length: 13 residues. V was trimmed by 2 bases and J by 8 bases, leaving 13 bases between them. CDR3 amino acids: CASSLRGRGKQYF. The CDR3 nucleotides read TGTGCCAGCAGTTTAAGGGGGAGGGGCAAGCAGTACTTC.

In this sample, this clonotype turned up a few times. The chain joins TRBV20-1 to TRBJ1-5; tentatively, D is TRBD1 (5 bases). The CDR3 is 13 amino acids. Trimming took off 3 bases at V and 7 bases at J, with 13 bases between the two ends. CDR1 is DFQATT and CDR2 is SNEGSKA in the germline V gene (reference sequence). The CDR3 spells CSASSQGHQPQHF. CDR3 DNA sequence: TGCAGTGCTAGTAGCCAGGGTCACCAGCCCCAGCATTTT.

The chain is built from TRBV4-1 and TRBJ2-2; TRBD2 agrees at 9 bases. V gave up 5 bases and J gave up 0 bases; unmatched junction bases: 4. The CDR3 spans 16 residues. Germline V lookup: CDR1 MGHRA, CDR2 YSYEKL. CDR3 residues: CASSFSGSANTGELFF. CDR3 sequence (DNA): TGCGCCAGCAGCTTTAGCGGGAGTGCGAACACCGGGGAGCTGTTTTTT.

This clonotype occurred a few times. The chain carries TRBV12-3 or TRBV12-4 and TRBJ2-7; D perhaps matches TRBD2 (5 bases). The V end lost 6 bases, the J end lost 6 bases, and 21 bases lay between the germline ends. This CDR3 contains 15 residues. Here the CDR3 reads CASSSHGLTAGEQYF. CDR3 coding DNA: TGTGCCAGCAGCTCCCACGGTCTAACCGCGGGCGAGCAGTACTTC.

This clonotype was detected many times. CDR3 coding DNA: TGTGCCAGCAGAGGAAACGGCCCTGAAGCTTTCTTT. Its protein is CASRGNGPEAFF. The genes are TRBV28 and TRBJ1-1; D remains unclear. The ends were cut back, 6 bases at V and 6 bases at J, with 11 bases in the middle. CDR1 MDHEN and CDR2 SYDVKM come from the germline V gene. The CDR3 totals 12 residues.

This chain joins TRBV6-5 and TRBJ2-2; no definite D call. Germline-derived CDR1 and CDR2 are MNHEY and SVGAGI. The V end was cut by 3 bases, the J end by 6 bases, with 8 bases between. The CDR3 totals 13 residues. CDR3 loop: CASSYGFPGELFF. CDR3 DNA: TGTGCCAGCAGTTATGGTTTCCCCGGGGAGCTGTTTTTT.

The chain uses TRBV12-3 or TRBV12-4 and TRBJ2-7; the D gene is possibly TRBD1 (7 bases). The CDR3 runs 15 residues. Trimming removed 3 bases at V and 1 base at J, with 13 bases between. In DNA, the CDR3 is TGTGCCAGCAGTTTGGCCAGGGGGGCGTCCTACGAGCAGTACTTC. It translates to CASSLARGASYEQYF.